The clone carrying this T cell receptor (beta chain) was picked up a small number of times. Antigen: not known. Trimming took off 4 bases at V and 3 bases at J, with 10 bases between the two ends. Germline V gene sequence: CDR1 SGHDT, CDR2 YYEEEE. The length of the CDR3 is 13 residues. Amplification from RNA transcripts yielded the TCR beta CDR3 regions. A first-round RT-PCR used HTBI primers, followed by a second-round multiplex PCR. TCRdb re-called the multiplex PCR reads through MiXCR, storing one row per CDR3 protein. This table has roughly 410,000 distinct CDR3 sequences, less than 20% appearing once. This sample is drawn from a study of Graves' ophthalmopathy and Graves' hyperthyroidism. General observations from the study: Most expanded clonotypes in thyroid above 0.001 frequency also showed up in blood.

This clonotype was sampled from a young woman with stable Graves' hyperthyroidism. Specimen: peripheral blood. The chain recombines TRBV5-6 with TRBJ1-1; D remains ambiguous. CDR3 sequence: CASSTGPYTEAFF. CDR3 nucleotide sequence: TGTGCCAGCAGCACCGGACCCTACACTGAAGCTTTCTTT.